The T cell receptor beta chain described here comes from a study of blood T cell repertoires in COVID-19. On the study more broadly: Samples of COVID-19 (acute and convalescent) were obtained from the United States, Italy and Spain. PBMCs, B-cell-depleted T cells, or T cells were the source of the cDNA or gDNA that made up the material.

Germline V lookup: CDR1 SGHNT, CDR2 YENEEA. V was trimmed by 5 bases and J by 2 bases, leaving 13 bases between them. The CDR3 contains 15 residues. Source study methods: Estimation of nucleated cell counts relied on the amplification of reference gene primers. The table came from immunoSEQ multiplex PCR; TCRdb's copy has only in-frame clones and leaves some out. V, J and clone size derive from that table, while D and trimming were established from the DNA sequence. The repertoire has 150,000 to 200,000 clones, approximately 90% of them found once; the top ten carry 4.8%. It was during active infection that Seattle patients were enrolled and then longitudinally followed.

The TCR originated in a young man with COVID-19, enrolled during active disease. This chain links TRBV11-3 with TRBJ2-1; perhaps TRBD1 as D (5 bases). Source material: peripheral blood. The DNA of the CDR3 is TGTGCCAGCAGCCTCCGGGCAGGGACCTACAATGAGCAGTTCTTC. This codes for CASSLRAGTYNEQFF.